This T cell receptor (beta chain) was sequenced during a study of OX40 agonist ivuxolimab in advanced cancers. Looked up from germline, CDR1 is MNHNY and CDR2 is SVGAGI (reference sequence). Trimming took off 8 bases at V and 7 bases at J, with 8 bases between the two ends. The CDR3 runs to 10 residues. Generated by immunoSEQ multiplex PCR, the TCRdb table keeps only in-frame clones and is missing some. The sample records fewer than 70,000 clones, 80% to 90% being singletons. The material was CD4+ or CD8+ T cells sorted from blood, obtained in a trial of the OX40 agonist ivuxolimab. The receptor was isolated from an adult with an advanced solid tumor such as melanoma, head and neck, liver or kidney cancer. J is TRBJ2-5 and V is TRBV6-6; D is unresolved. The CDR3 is CASGLGTQYF. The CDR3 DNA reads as TGTGCCAGCGGCCTGGGGACCCAGTACTTC.